Listed below are T cell receptor beta chains from one sample, sequenced in a study of cytomegalovirus exposure and HLA in healthy donors. Produced via immunoSEQ multiplex PCR; TCRdb's table is partial and in-frame only. This table has 200,000 to 250,000 clones, 77% appearing once. Input material: PBMCs. These receptors all stem from a woman aged 55-70 years in good health and CMV-seropositive. Both conserved end residues are trimmed from each CDR3.

V: TRBV19; J: TRBJ1-6; CDR3: ATQTGDSYNSPLH
V: TRBV19; J: TRBJ2-1; CDR3: ASGLAGVNEQF
V: TRBV29-1; J: TRBJ1-2; CDR3: SLRRQGAFWNGYT
V: TRBV28; J: TRBJ2-5; CDR3: ASSRRETQY
V: TRBV21-1; J: TRBJ1-5; CDR3: ASSKERTDYSNQPQH
V: TRBV7-9; J: TRBJ2-5; CDR3: ASTWGTSAQETQY
V: TRBV27; J: TRBJ1-6; CDR3: ASSLQGGSPLH
V: TRBV5-1; J: TRBJ2-7; CDR3: ASSWGDREAGEQY
V: TRBV11-2; J: TRBJ2-1; CDR3: ASSTGRGNSYNEQF
V: TRBV4-2; J: TRBJ2-3; CDR3: ASSQELAGGLGADTQY
V: TRBV5-1; J: TRBJ2-3; CDR3: ASSLLGDSSDTQY
V: TRBV6-5; J: TRBJ1-2; CDR3: ASSYEAGLNYGYT
V: TRBV4-1; J: TRBJ1-1; CDR3: ASSLPIGQEAF
V: TRBV18; J: TRBJ1-5; CDR3: ASSADSGYQPQH
V: TRBV5-1; J: TRBJ2-6; CDR3: ASSLNSPVGANVLT
V: TRBV19; J: TRBJ2-3; CDR3: ASSMGSSSTDTQY
V: TRBV9; J: TRBJ2-2; CDR3: ASSSRLAGTNTGELF
V: TRBV6-6; J: TRBJ2-1; CDR3: AAAGHISGRLEQF
V: TRBV11-2; J: TRBJ1-3; CDR3: ASSPAGYRNTIY
V: TRBV5-1; J: TRBJ2-7; CDR3: ASSLDGTSGLVYEQY
V: TRBV10-3; J: TRBJ2-7; CDR3: AISSGAFTGEQY
V: TRBV2; J: TRBJ2-3; CDR3: ASSGTVTTDTQY
V: TRBV7-2; J: TRBJ1-6; CDR3: ASSLEGTVARSPLH
V: TRBV28; J: TRBJ2-7; CDR3: ASSWEGRETYEQY
V: TRBV5-1; J: TRBJ2-1; CDR3: ASSLEYEQF
V: TRBV19; J: TRBJ1-4; CDR3: AIYRPSNEKLF
V: TRBV5-1; J: TRBJ2-3; CDR3: ASSLGRGGTDTQY
V: TRBV11-1; J: TRBJ1-2; CDR3: ASSFPGQGVDGYT
V: TRBV28; J: TRBJ1-2; CDR3: ASSLASGTGGAYGYT
V: TRBV29-1; J: TRBJ1-1; CDR3: SAMGGGNTEAF
V: TRBV5-1; J: TRBJ2-7; CDR3: ASSVEVGSSYEQY
V: TRBV19; J: TRBJ1-5; CDR3: ASSMTYQGALQPQH
V: TRBV4-1; J: TRBJ2-1; CDR3: ASSQARGRSYNEQF
V: TRBV28; J: TRBJ1-5; CDR3: ASSSLGDQPQH
V: TRBV19; J: TRBJ2-5; CDR3: ASSISSLQGALVQETQY
V: TRBV7-6; J: TRBJ2-1; CDR3: ASSSRDRGHEQF